The present TCR beta chain was sequenced within a study of tumor and adjacent non-tumor tissue in lung cancer. In the study overall: Histology: 12 adenocarcinoma, 2 squamous cell carcinoma, 1 small cell lung cancer. On average, productive TCRbeta reads reached some 4.4 million per sample.

A modified ARM-PCR protocol with three rounds of nested PCR amplified TCRbeta. TCRdb re-analysed the multiplex PCR reads in MiXCR, keeping a single row per CDR3 protein. The table has about 90,000 distinct CDR3 sequences, 76% seen once; the top ten hold roughly 22%. This sample's RNA came from whole unsorted tissue. More than 3 cm separated this lung sample from the edge of the tumor. Concerning this clonotype itself: Its antigen is currently unknown. The junction departs from the called germline gene at one end, perhaps through a read error.

The germline gives CDR1 KGHDR, CDR2 SFDVKD. This CDR3 region has 17 residues. Broader study findings: Compared with tumor, normal lung showed significantly lower TCR diversity.

Input material: distant non-tumor lung tissue. V is TRBV24-1 and J is TRBJ2-6; D is unclear. The clonotype was recovered from a woman in her 50s with non-small cell lung cancer. The CDR3 nucleotides read TGTGCCACCAGTGATTTTGGAGTTGGCGGTGGGCCCAACGTCCTGACTTTC. Translating gives CATSDFGVGGGPNVLTF.